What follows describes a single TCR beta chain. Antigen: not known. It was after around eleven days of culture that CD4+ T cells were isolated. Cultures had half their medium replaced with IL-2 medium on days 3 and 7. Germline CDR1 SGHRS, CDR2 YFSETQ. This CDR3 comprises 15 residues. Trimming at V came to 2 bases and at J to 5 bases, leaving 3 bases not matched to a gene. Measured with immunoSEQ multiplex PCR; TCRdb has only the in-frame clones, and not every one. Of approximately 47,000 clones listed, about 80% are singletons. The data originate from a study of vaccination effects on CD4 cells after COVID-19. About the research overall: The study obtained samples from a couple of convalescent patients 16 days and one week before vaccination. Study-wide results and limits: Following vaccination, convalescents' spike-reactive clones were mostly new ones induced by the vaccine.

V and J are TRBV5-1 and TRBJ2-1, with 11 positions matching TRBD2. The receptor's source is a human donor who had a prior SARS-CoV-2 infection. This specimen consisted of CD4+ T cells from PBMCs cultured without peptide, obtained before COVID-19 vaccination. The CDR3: CASSFSGREHNEQFF. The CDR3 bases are TGCGCCAGCAGCTTTAGCGGGAGGGAACACAATGAGCAGTTCTTC.